This entry lists 14 T cell receptor beta chains sequenced from one sample in a study of T cells after yellow fever vaccination. MiXCR, run by TCRdb on the 5' RACE reads, gives a single entry per CDR3 protein. The sample carries around 67,000 distinct CDR3 sequences, approximately 7% recorded once. The source was CD8+ T cells sorted from PBMCs, collected 4 to 6 days after the first yellow fever vaccination. These receptors were obtained from a man between 18 and 29 years old who received the YFV17D yellow fever vaccine.

This clonotype came up many times. This chain joins TRBV2 and TRBJ2-3, with TRBD2 as a possible D gene (6 bases). The ends were cut back, 6 bases at V and 2 bases at J, with 18 bases in the middle. The CDR3 has 16 residues. Germline CDR1 is SNHLY and CDR2 is FYNNEI. The CDR3 sequence: CASSWPRAGHTDTQYF. CDR3 nucleotides: TGTGCCAGCAGCTGGCCTAGGGCGGGGCACACAGATACGCAGTATTTT.

J is TRBJ2-1 and V is TRBV7-9; D unresolved. Germline CDR1 and CDR2: SEHNR and FQNEAQ (reference sequence). The CDR3 extends over 12 amino acids. Deletions cut 5 bases from V and 7 bases from J, with 9 bases between. The DNA for the CDR3 is TGTGCCAGCAGCACTACTAAAAATGAGCAGTTCTTC. Its protein is CASSTTKNEQFF. Using reference TRBV7-9 and TRBJ2-1 for the parts outside the CDR3, the full variable domain is DTGVSQNPRHKITKRGQNVTFRCDPISEHNRLYWYRQTLGQGPEFLTYFQNEAQLEKSRLLSDRFSAERPKGSFSTLEIQRTEQGDSAMYLCASSTTKNEQFFGPGTRLTVL.

J is TRBJ2-7 and V is TRBV6-2 or TRBV6-3; D is ambiguous. The CDR3 runs to 13 residues. The V and J ends lost 5 bases and 3 bases respectively, with 11 bases between them. Germline CDR1 is MNHEY and CDR2 is SVGEGT. This CDR3 is CASSLSWSYEQYV. The CDR3 DNA is TGTGCCAGCAGTCTGAGCTGGAGCTACGAGCAGTACGTC.

This chain connects TRBV5-5 to TRBJ1-5; D call uncertain. V was cut by 2 bases and J by 4 bases, with 19 bases left in between. The CDR3 consists of 17 residues. Germline V gene lookup returns CDR1 SGHKS and CDR2 YYEKEE (reference sequence). DNA for the CDR3: TGTGCCAGCAGCTTTCGCTCGCCACCTCTCGGGAATCAGCCCCAGCATTTT. Protein sequence: CASSFRSPPLGNQPQHF. Looking up the rest from reference TRBV5-5 and TRBJ1-5 gives the full variable domain: DAGVTQSPTHLIKTRGQQVTLRCSPISGHKSVSWYQQVLGQGPQFIFQYYEKEERGRGNFPDRFSARQFPNYSSELNVNALLLGDSALYLCASSFRSPPLGNQPQHFGDGTRLSIL.

This clonotype was detected many times. The chain carries TRBV5-6 and TRBJ2-2; D is undetermined. Trimming took 9 bases from V and 0 from J, leaving 12 bases between them. The germline gives CDR1 SGHDT, CDR2 YYEEEE. The CDR3 runs 14 residues. This CDR3 reads CATMDGSNTGELFF. The DNA of the CDR3 is TGTGCCACCATGGACGGTTCGAACACCGGGGAGCTGTTTTTT. The full variable domain, rest sourced from reference TRBV5-6 and TRBJ2-2, is DAGVTQSPTHLIKTRGQQVTLRCSPKSGHDTVSWYQQALGQGPQFIFQYYEEEERQRGNFPDRFSGHQFPNYSSELNVNALLLGDSALYLCATMDGSNTGELFFGEGSRLTVL.

This clonotype was observed a few times. The genes are TRBV4-3 and TRBJ2-7; 8 bases are a match to TRBD2. The CDR3 is 16 residues long. V was pared by 0 bases and J by 7 bases, with 11 bases of the junction left unmatched. Germline CDR1 and CDR2: LGHNA and YSLEER. The CDR3 region is CASSQDMGSGVREQYF. The CDR3 DNA reads as TGCGCCAGCAGCCAAGATATGGGTAGCGGGGTTCGTGAGCAGTACTTC.

This clonotype came up once. The chain is built from TRBV7-9 and TRBJ2-3; 12 nucleotides line up with TRBD1. The CDR3 has 16 amino acids. Germline V CDR1 and CDR2: SEHNR, FQNEAQ (reference sequence). V dropped 5 bases and J dropped 2; count of bases not matched to a gene: 5. CDR3 sequence: CASSPGTGGFTDTQYF. CDR3 in DNA: TGTGCCAGCAGCCCAGGGACAGGGGGCTTCACAGATACGCAGTATTTT.

This chain links TRBV9 with TRBJ2-7; TRBD1 matches at 8 bases. The germline V gene has CDR1 SGDLS and CDR2 YYNGEE. This CDR3 spans 13 amino acids. V shed 4 bases and J 5 bases; nucleotides not matched to a gene: 5. Here the CDR3 DNA reads TGTGCCAGCAGCCCTAACAGGGGGAACGAGCAGTACTTC. Residues: CASSPNRGNEQYF.

V gene TRBV5-4 combines with J gene TRBJ2-7, with D possibly TRBD2 on 7 matching bases. Trimming shortened V by 2 bases and J by 2 bases, and 11 bases separated the two germline ends. This CDR3 spans 14 amino acids. The germline CDR1 and CDR2 sequences are SGHNT and YYREEE (reference sequence). CDR3 amino acids: CASSFGGPAYEQYF. Written as DNA, the CDR3 is TGTGCCAGCAGCTTCGGGGGGCCCGCCTACGAGCAGTACTTC.

The chain uses TRBV7-9 and TRBJ1-1; unclear D gene. Trimming left V 5 bases short and J 3 bases short, with 10 bases between. The CDR3 runs to 13 residues. Germline V gene sequence: CDR1 SEHNR, CDR2 FQNEAQ (reference sequence). Here the CDR3 reads CASSPTRDTEAFF. Here the CDR3 DNA reads TGTGCCAGCAGCCCTACGAGAGACACTGAAGCTTTCTTT.

This clonotype was detected ten times or more. The V gene is TRBV5-4, the J gene TRBJ2-2, with 7 bases fitting TRBD1. Germline CDR1 SGHNT, CDR2 YYREEE (reference sequence). The length of the CDR3 is 13 residues. The V segment lost 10 bases and the J segment 6 bases; nucleotides outside the gene matches: 9. CDR3 nucleotide sequence: TGTGCCTCCTGGCAGGGGGATGCCGGGGAGCTGTTTTTT. Translated, it gives CASWQGDAGELFF. Full variable domain (outside the CDR3, taken from reference TRBV5-4 and TRBJ2-2): ETGVTQSPTHLIKTRGQQVTLRCSSQSGHNTVSWYQQALGQGPQFIFQYYREEENGRGNFPPRFSGLQFPNYSSELNVNALELDDSALYLCASWQGDAGELFFGEGSRLTVL.

The chain carries TRBV6-2 or TRBV6-3 and TRBJ2-1; 7 bases match TRBD1. The CDR3 consists of 16 residues. Germline V gene sequence: CDR1 MNHEY, CDR2 SVGEGT. J lost 3 bases, V lost 6 bases, and 11 bases had no gene match. CDR3 loop: CASRNTGVSLYNEQFF. The DNA for the CDR3 is TGTGCCAGCAGGAATACAGGGGTCTCCCTCTACAATGAGCAGTTCTTC.

The table lists this clonotype with a few counts. In DNA form, the CDR3 reads TGTGCCAGCAGCCAAGATTTCTACGAGCAGTACTTC. Residues: CASSQDFYEQYF. The rearrangement links TRBV3-1 to TRBJ2-7, with D unclear. Between the trimmed V and J ends, which lost 0 bases and 3 bases, there was a span of 3 bases. Germline assignment: CDR1 LGHDT and CDR2 YNNKEL (reference sequence). CDR3 length: 12 amino acids.

The table lists this clonotype with many counts. The rearrangement links TRBV6-1 to TRBJ2-7, with a weak D call TRBD1 (6 bases). Trimming stripped 5 bases from V and 2 bases from J, with 13 bases between. The CDR3 is 14 residues long. The germline V gene has CDR1 MNHNS and CDR2 SASEGT. DNA of the CDR3: TGTGCCAGCAGTCAACCGGGACACACCTACGAGCAGTACTTC. Amino acids: CASSQPGHTYEQYF.